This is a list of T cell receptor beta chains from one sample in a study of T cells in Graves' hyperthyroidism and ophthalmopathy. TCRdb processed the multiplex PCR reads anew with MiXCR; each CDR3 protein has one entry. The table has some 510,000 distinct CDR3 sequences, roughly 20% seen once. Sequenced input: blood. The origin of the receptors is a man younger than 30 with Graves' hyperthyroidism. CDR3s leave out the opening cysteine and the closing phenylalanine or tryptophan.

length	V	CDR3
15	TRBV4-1	ASSLQTGGAFLSGYT
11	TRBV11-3	ASTSSGTGELF
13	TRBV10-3	AISENSGIFTEAF
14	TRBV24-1	ATSDRGTGLAQPQH
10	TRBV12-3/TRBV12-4	ASTARDTEAF
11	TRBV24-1	ATSDLQELTIY
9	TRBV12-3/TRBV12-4	ASSLTSTTY
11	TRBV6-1	ASNGQGNQPQH
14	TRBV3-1	ASSQNLGAGYQPQH
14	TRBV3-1	ASSLLGAQANYGYT
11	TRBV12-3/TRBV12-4	ASRQGGNQPQH
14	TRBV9	ASSDLTLGMNTEAF
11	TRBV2	ASYSGRPGELF
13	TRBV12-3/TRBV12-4	ASSLSVGGNYGYT
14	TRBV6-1	ASSLTGEDHTGELF
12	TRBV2	ASAWVRSGNTIY
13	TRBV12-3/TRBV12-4	ASSGRTGANTEAF
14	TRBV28	ASSLWAVAKYQPQH
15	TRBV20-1	SARRWDRENKNYGYT
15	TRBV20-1	SARARGQFDRNSPLH
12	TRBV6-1	ASTSVGGSYGYT
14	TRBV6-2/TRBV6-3	ASSYSPGLAKNIQY
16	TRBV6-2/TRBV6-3	ASSYGGGGPPEDTEAF
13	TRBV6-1	ASKQGQGESYEQY
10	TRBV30	AWETGDQPQH
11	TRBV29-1	SVELGTNTEAF
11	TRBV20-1	SARGLYKETQY
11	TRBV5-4	ASSLGGTGELF
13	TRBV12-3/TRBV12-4	ASSRGTPMPGELF
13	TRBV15	ATSRARTGSYEQY
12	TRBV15	ATSRGQGAYGYT
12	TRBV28	ASTTGTTIYEQY
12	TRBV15	ATSRDRDPGELF
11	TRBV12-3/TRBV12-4	ASRLQGSYEQY
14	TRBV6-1	ASSETLQSGGTEAL
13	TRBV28	ASSPGQGLSQGYT
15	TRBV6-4	ASSDRSGGRSSYEQY
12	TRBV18	ASSPWAEGETQY
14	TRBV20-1	SARHGLKKANYGYT
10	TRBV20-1	SARGNSYEQY
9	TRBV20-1	AGGLVHEQY
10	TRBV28	ASRGHPARYT
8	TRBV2	ASVSYEQY
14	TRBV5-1	ASSLAAGPGQETQY
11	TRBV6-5	ASSYSAASEQY
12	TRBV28	ASSPLAGIYEQY
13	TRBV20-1	SARVGARSSYEQY
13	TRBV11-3	ASSLDRPPRETQY
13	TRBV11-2	ASSLDPLNTGELF
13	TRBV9	ASRGGTGKNYGYT
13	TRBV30	AWSGSGGLDTEAF